These T cell receptor beta chains were read from a single sample in a study of T-cell reconstitution after alpha-beta-depleted transplantation in children. Via MiXCR, TCRdb re-called the PCR reads, giving one row per CDR3 protein. Among around 370,000 distinct CDR3 sequences, approximately 10% were seen once, and the ten largest hold around 2.4%. Sequencing was performed on PBMCs from the stem cell graft donor, taken from the stem cell graft. The receptor set was obtained from a human donor who donated a stem cell graft to a child with acute lymphoblastic leukemia. CDR3s include the opening cysteine and the closing phenylalanine or tryptophan. A D gene is named only where the DNA matches it firmly. Not every row has a clone size; where given, it reads once, few, many or a size class.

j_call v_call clone_size d_call cdr3_nt cdr3_aa
TRBJ1-1 TRBV19 few - TGTGCCAGTAGTATACATGGTCGGGAGTATACTGAAGCTTTCTTT CASSIHGREYTEAFF
TRBJ1-4 TRBV7-2 many - TGTGCCAGCAGCTTAGTCCCCACGACAGTGCCGAGGGAAAAACTGTTTTTT CASSLVPTTVPREKLFF
TRBJ2-3 TRBV7-3 - - TGTGCCAGCAGGGAAGCCCTTAGCACAGATACGCAGTATTTT CASREALSTDTQYF
TRBJ1-1 TRBV7-2 few - TGTGCCAGCAGCTCGGGGGCGGGTGGGTTAACTGAAGCTTTCTTT CASSSGAGGLTEAFF
TRBJ2-1 TRBV4-3 few TRBD2 TGCGCCAGCAGCCAAGATCCAGCGGGAGTTTACAATGAGCAGTTCTTC CASSQDPAGVYNEQFF
TRBJ2-1 TRBV14 - TRBD2 TGTGCCAGCAGCCAGGGACTCGGACTAGCGCCCTACAATGAGCAGTTCTTC CASSQGLGLAPYNEQFF
TRBJ1-1 TRBV20-1 few - TGCAGTGCTACCTCCATATCAGAGAACACTGAAGCTTTCTTT CSATSISENTEAFF
TRBJ2-1 TRBV5-1 many TRBD2 TGCGCCAGCAGCCATTCAGCGGGAAGCTCCTACAATGAGCAGTTCTTC CASSHSAGSSYNEQFF
TRBJ2-2 TRBV12-3/TRBV12-4 - TRBD2 TGTGCCAGTTTTGGGCGGGAGGGGATCGGGGAGCTGTTTTTT CASFGREGIGELFF
TRBJ2-5 TRBV12-3/TRBV12-4 - - TGTGCCAGCAGTTTGAGTGGACATTCGGAGACCCAGTACTTC CASSLSGHSETQYF
TRBJ2-2 TRBV7-2 few - TGTGCCAGCAGCCTCCGGTTACTAGCCGGGGAGCTGTTTTTT CASSLRLLAGELFF
TRBJ2-7 TRBV10-3 many TRBD1 TGTGCCATCAGGCCTACTGGGACGGGACAGGGCGACTACGAGCAGTACTTC CAIRPTGTGQGDYEQYF
TRBJ1-4 TRBV20-1 - TRBD1 TGCAGTGCTCCCAGGGGGTCAGAACTGTTTTTT CSAPRGSELFF
TRBJ1-2 TRBV7-9 - TRBD1 TGTGCCAGCAGGTCGGGACAGGGGATCTATGGCTACACCTTC CASRSGQGIYGYTF
TRBJ1-2 TRBV7-9 few TRBD1 TGTGCCAGCAGCTTAGAGGGACAGTCTTTC CASSLEGQSF
TRBJ2-7 TRBV12-3/TRBV12-4 - TRBD1 TGTGCCAGCAGTATGGGACAGCGCCCCGGGGAGCAGTACTTC CASSMGQRPGEQYF
TRBJ2-7 TRBV4-2 many - TGTGCCAGCAGCCCGCCGGCTGTCTCCTACGAGCAGTACTTC CASSPPAVSYEQYF
TRBJ2-7 TRBV28 - TRBD1 TGTGCCAGCAGGTCGCCACCGGGACAGGGGGACTCCTACGAGCAGTACTTC CASRSPPGQGDSYEQYF
TRBJ2-5 TRBV7-9 few TRBD2 TGTGCCAGCAGAACCGGGACTAGACAACAAGAGACCCAGTACTTC CASRTGTRQQETQYF
TRBJ2-1 TRBV7-8 - - TGTGCCAGCAGCCACCCCGGGGCAGGAGAGGAAGTTTTATGGCAGTTCTTC CASSHPGAGEEVLWQFF
TRBJ1-5 TRBV12-3/TRBV12-4 many - TGTGCCAGCAGGTTGAGTGGGTCAAGCAATCAGCCCCAGCATTTT CASRLSGSSNQPQHF
TRBJ2-2 TRBV6-5 - - TGTGCCAGCCGTTGGGTCGCGAACACCGGGGAGCTGTTTTTT CASRWVANTGELFF
TRBJ2-7 TRBV6-5 few - TGTGCCAGCAGTTACTCGTCCTTGGGGGGCTCCTACGAGCAGTACTTC CASSYSSLGGSYEQYF
TRBJ2-5 TRBV7-9 - - TGTGCCAGCAGCTCCACACTAGATGCTCGGGAGACCCAGTACTTC CASSSTLDARETQYF
TRBJ2-7 TRBV7-2 many TRBD2 TGTGCCAGCACCCGCGGGAGCTACGAGCAGTACTTC CASTRGSYEQYF
TRBJ1-1 TRBV5-1 few - TGCGCCAGCAGCTTTCAGGGACCTGAAGCTTTCTTT CASSFQGPEAFF
TRBJ2-7 TRBV3-1 - - TGTGCCAGCAGCCAACGGACGGCTCTGGACGTCGGTAACGAGCAGTACTTC CASSQRTALDVGNEQYF
TRBJ2-5 TRBV7-6 - TRBD1 TGTGCCAGCAGCTCCAGGGACAGGTCGAAGACCCAGTACTTC CASSSRDRSKTQYF
TRBJ2-1 TRBV9 few - TGTGCCAGCAGCGTTTTGGGTCGTAGTTACAATGAGCAGTTCTTC CASSVLGRSYNEQFF
TRBJ1-1 TRBV27 few TRBD1 TGTGCCAGCAGTGCTCGACAGGGGAAACGGCCTGAAGCTTTCTTT CASSARQGKRPEAFF
TRBJ2-1 TRBV20-1 - TRBD2 TGCAGTGCCCCCCCGCCCCTAGCGGGAGGACTTTCCTACAATGAGCAGTTCTTC CSAPPPLAGGLSYNEQFF
TRBJ1-1 TRBV12-3/TRBV12-4 many - TGTGCCAGCAGTCCTTCGAACACTGAAGCTTTCTTT CASSPSNTEAFF
TRBJ2-3 TRBV5-1 few - TGCGCCAGCAGCTTGGAAGGTCTCCCAGATACGCAGTATTTT CASSLEGLPDTQYF
TRBJ1-2 TRBV6-5 - - TGTGCCAGCAGTTGGGCCCCGGCAGGGGAGGCCTACTATGGCTACACCTTC CASSWAPAGEAYYGYTF
TRBJ2-1 TRBV29-1 - - TGCAGCGTCCAGGACTATTACTACAATGAGCAGTTCTTC CSVQDYYYNEQFF
TRBJ2-3 TRBV21-1 - - TGTGCCAGCAGCAAACTAACTTCTAGCGGGAGGGCCTTTTCAGATACGCAGTATTTT CASSKLTSSGRAFSDTQYF
TRBJ2-7 TRBV5-6 few TRBD2 TGTGCCAGCAGCTTTCAGGTTCTAGCGGGAGACGAGCAGTACTTC CASSFQVLAGDEQYF
TRBJ2-3 TRBV12-3/TRBV12-4 few - TGTGCCAGCAGTCTCGGGACCTTCTCGGGTACGCAGTATTTT CASSLGTFSGTQYF
TRBJ2-7 TRBV5-1 - - TGCGCCAGCAGCTTGGCCGGCGGGGACTACGAGCAGTACTTC CASSLAGGDYEQYF
TRBJ1-4 TRBV7-3 - - TGTGCCAGCAGCTCCCCGGGCCTCAGGGATGAAAAACTGTTTTTT CASSSPGLRDEKLFF
TRBJ1-4 TRBV27 - - TGTGCCAGCAGTCCTTTTCCCCGGAGCTCCAATGAAAAACTGTTTTTT CASSPFPRSSNEKLFF
TRBJ2-1 TRBV3-1 - TRBD2 TGTGCCAGCAGCCAGGAACTAGCGGCCTTCTCCTACAATGAGCAGTTCTTC CASSQELAAFSYNEQFF
TRBJ2-1 TRBV6-1 many - TGTGCCAGCAGCTCGGGACCCTACGGTAATGAGCAGTTCTTC CASSSGPYGNEQFF
TRBJ2-7 TRBV7-2 few - TGTGCCAGCAGCTTAGCTGGCAGGCCCCTCGAGCAGTACTTC CASSLAGRPLEQYF
TRBJ2-1 TRBV6-2/TRBV6-3 many - TGTGCCAGCAGTTTCGGCCAGGGGGGGAATGAGCAGTTCTTC CASSFGQGGNEQFF
TRBJ2-1 TRBV20-1 - - TGCAGTGCTAGAGTCCCTAGGGTCGGAGCGGCCGCCGGTGAGTCGAAGCAGTTCTTC CSARVPRVGAAAGESKQFF
TRBJ1-6 TRBV20-1 few - TGCAGTGCTAGGGGTGGTAGGGGACTCGGTAATTCACCCCTCCACTTT CSARGGRGLGNSPLHF
TRBJ1-1 TRBV19 - - TGTGCCAGTAACGAGCCGTTGCGGACTGAAGCTTTCTTT CASNEPLRTEAFF